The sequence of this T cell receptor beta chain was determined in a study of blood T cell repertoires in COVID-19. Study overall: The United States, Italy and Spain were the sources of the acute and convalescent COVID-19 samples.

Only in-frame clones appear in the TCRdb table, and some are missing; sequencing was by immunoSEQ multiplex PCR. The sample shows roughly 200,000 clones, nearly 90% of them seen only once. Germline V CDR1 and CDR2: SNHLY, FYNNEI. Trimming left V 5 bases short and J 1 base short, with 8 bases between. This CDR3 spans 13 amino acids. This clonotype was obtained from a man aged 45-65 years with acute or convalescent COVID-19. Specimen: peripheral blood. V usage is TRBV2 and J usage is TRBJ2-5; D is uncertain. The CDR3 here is CASSLTFQETQYF. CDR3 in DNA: TGTGCCAGCAGTTTGACATTCCAAGAGACCCAGTACTTC.